This T cell receptor beta chain emerged from a study of blood T cell repertoires in COVID-19. Study in general: The United States, Italy and Spain supplied acute and convalescent COVID-19 samples.

V was pared by 1 base and J by 0 bases, with 10 bases of the junction left unmatched. The germline V gene encodes CDR1 LGHDT and CDR2 YNNKEL (reference sequence). CDR3 length equals 19 residues. The data were produced by immunoSEQ multiplex PCR, yet TCRdb's version contains in-frame clones alone and is incomplete. The repertoire holds around 270,000 clones, with 84% as singletons. The rearrangement joins TRBV3-1 (or the pseudogene TRBV3-2) to TRBJ2-4; 9 bases are shared with TRBD2. Sequenced input: peripheral blood. This receptor was obtained from a middle-aged woman who had recovered from COVID-19. The CDR3 is CASSQGSLAGSLAKNIQYF. CDR3 DNA: TGTGCCAGCAGCCAAGGATCGCTAGCGGGGTCTCTAGCCAAAAACATTCAGTACTTC.